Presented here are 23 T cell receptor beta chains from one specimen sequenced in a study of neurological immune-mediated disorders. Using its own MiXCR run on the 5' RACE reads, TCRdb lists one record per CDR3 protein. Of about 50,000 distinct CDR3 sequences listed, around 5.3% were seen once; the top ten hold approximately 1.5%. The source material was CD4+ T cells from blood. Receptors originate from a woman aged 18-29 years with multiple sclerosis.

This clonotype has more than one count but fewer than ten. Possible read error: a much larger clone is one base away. The CDR3 protein is CASRNSPDRVGEQYF. Written as DNA, the CDR3 is TGCGCCAGCAGAAACTCCCCTGACAGGGTGGGGGAGCAGTACTTC. J is TRBJ2-7 and V is TRBV10-2; 7 bases map to TRBD1. Germline V gene sequence: CDR1 WSHSY, CDR2 SAAADI. With 6 bases clipped from V and 7 bases from J, the junction kept 15 bases outside the gene matches. The CDR3 runs 15 residues.

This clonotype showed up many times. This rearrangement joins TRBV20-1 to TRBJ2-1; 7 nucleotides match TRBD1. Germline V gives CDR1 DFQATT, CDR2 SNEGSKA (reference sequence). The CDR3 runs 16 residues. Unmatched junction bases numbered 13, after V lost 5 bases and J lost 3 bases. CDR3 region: CSADVRTGGNYNEQFF. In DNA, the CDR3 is TGCAGTGCTGACGTTCGGACAGGTGGAAACTACAATGAGCAGTTCTTC.

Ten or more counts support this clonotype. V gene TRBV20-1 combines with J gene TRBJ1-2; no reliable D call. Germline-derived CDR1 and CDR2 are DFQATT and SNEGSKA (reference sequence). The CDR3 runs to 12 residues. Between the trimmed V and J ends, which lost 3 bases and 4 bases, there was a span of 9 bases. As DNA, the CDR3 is TGCAGTGCTAGCGGACCGGGCTATGGCTACACCTTC. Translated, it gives CSASGPGYGYTF.

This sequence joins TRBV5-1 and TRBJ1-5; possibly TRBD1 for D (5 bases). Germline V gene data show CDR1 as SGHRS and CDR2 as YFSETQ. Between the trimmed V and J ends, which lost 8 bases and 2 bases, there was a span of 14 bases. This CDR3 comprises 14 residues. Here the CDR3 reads CARMSGEGNQPQHF. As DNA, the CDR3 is TGCGCCAGAATGTCGGGGGAGGGCAATCAGCCCCAGCATTTT.

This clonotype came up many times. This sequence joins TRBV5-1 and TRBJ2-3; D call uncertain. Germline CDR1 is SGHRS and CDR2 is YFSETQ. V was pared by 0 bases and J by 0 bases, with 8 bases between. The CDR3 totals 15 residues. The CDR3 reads CASSLGISSTDTQYF. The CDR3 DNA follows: TGCGCCAGCAGCTTGGGCATCTCTAGCACAGATACGCAGTATTTT.

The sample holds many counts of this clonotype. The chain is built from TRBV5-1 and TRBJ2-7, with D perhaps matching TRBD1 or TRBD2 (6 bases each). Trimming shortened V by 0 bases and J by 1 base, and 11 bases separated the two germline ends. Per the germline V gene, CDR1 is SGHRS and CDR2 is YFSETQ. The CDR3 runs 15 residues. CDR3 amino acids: CASSLGGANSYEQYF. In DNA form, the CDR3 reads TGCGCCAGCAGCTTGGGGGGGGCCAATTCCTACGAGCAGTACTTC.

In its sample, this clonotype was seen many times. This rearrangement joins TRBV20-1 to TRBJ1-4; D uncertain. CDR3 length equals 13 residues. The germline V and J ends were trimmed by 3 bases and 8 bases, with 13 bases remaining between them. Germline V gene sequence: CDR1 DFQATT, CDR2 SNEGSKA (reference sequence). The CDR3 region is CSASRQSGEKLFF. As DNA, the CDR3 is TGCAGTGCTAGTCGTCAGTCGGGCGAAAAACTGTTTTTT.

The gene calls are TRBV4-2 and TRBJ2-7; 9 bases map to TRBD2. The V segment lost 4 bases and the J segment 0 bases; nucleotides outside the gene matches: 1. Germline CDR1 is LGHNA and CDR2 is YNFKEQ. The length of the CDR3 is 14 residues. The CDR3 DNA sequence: TGTGCCAGCAGCCCAGCGGGGGGCTCCTACGAGCAGTACTTC. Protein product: CASSPAGGSYEQYF.

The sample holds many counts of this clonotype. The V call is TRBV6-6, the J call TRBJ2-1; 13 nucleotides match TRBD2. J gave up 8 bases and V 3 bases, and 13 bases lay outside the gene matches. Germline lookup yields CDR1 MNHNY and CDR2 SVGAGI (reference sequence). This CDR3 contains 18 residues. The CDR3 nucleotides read TGTGCCAGCAGTTATCCGTTCACGGGACTAGCGGGGTTGCATGAGCAGTTCTTC. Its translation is CASSYPFTGLAGLHEQFF.

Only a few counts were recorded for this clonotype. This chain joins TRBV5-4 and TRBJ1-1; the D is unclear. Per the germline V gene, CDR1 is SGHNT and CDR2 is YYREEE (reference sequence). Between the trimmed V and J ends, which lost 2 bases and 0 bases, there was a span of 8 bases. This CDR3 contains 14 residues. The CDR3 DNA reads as TGTGCCAGCAGCTTTAGTCCTTTGAACACTGAAGCTTTCTTT. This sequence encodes CASSFSPLNTEAFF. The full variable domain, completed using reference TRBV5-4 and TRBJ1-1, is ETGVTQSPTHLIKTRGQQVTLRCSSQSGHNTVSWYQQALGQGPQFIFQYYREEENGRGNFPPRFSGLQFPNYSSELNVNALELDDSALYLCASSFSPLNTEAFFGQGTRLTVV.

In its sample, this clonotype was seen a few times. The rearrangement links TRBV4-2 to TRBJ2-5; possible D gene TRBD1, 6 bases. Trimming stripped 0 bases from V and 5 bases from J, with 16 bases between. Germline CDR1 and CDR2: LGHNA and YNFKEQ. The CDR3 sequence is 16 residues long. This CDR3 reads CASSQDFGEGGETQYF. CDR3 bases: TGTGCCAGCAGCCAAGATTTCGGGGAAGGGGGTGAGACCCAGTACTTC.

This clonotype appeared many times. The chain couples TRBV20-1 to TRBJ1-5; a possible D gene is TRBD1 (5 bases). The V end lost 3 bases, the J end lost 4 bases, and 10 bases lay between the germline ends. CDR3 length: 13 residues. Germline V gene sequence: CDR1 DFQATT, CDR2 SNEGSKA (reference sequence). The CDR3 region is CSASRQPNQPQHF. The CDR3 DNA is TGCAGTGCTAGTCGACAGCCAAATCAGCCCCAGCATTTT.

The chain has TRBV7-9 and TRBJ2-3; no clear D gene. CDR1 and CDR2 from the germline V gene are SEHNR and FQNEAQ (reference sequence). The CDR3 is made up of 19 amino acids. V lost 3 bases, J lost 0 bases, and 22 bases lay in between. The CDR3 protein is CASSFGPGIVVTSTDTQYF. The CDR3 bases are TGTGCCAGCAGCTTTGGTCCGGGCATAGTAGTCACTAGCACAGATACGCAGTATTTT.

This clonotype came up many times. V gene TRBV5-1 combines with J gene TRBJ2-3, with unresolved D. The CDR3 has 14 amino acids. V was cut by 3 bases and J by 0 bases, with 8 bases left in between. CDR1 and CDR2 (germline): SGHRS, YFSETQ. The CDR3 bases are TGCGCCAGCAGCTCCCCAACTAGCACAGATACGCAGTATTTT. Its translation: CASSSPTSTDTQYF.

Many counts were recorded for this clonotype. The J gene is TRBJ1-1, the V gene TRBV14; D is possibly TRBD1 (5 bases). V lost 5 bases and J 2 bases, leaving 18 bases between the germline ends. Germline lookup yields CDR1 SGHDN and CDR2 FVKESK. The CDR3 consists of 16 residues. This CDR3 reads CASSNLRGKFNTEAFF. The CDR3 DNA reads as TGTGCCAGCAGCAATCTTCGGGGGAAGTTCAACACTGAAGCTTTCTTT.

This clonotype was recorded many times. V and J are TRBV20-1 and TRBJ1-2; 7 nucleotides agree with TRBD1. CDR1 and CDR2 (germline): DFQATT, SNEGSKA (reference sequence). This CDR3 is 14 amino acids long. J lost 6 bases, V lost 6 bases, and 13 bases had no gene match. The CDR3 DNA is TGCAGTGCACCCCGAAGACAGGGAGGTCATGGCTACACCTTC. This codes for CSAPRRQGGHGYTF.

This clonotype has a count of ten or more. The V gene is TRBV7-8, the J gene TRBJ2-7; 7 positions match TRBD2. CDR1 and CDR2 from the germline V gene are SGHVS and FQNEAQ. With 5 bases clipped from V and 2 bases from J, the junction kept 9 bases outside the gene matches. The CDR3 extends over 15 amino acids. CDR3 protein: CASSPGGGRTYEQYV. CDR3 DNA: TGTGCCAGCAGCCCGGGGGGAGGGAGGACCTACGAGCAGTACGTC.

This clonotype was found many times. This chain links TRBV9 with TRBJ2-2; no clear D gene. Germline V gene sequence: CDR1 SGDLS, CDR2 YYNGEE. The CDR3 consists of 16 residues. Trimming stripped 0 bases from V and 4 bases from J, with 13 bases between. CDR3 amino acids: CASSVAQGRATGELFF. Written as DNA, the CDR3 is TGTGCCAGCAGCGTAGCACAAGGTCGGGCCACCGGGGAGCTGTTTTTT.

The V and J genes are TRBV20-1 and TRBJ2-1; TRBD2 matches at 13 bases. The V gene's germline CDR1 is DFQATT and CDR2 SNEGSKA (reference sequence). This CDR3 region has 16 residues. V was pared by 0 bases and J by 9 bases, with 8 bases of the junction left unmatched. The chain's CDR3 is CSARDRTSGRGVEQFF. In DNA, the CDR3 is TGCAGTGCTAGAGATCGTACTAGCGGGAGGGGAGTTGAGCAGTTCTTC.

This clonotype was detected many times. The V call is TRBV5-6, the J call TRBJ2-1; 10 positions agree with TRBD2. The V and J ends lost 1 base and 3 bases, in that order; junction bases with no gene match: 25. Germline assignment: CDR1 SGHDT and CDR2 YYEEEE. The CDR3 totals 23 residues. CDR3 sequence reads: CASSLLVLAGVGSNWSHYNEQFF. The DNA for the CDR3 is TGTGCCAGCAGCTTGTTGGTCCTAGCGGGAGTTGGTTCCAATTGGAGCCACTACAATGAGCAGTTCTTC.

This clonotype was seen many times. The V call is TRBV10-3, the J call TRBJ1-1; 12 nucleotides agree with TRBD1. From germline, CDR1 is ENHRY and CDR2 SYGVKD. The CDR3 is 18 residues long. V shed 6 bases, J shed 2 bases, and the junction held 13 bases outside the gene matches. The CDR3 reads CAISAGTGGVVKNTEAFF. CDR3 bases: TGTGCCATCAGCGCCGGGACAGGGGGCGTCGTAAAAAACACTGAAGCTTTCTTT.

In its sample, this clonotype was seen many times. CDR3 in DNA: TGCAGTGCTAGAAGGGGAGTTAATAATTCACCCCTCCACTTT. This encodes CSARRGVNNSPLHF. The V and J genes are TRBV20-1 and TRBJ1-6; perhaps TRBD1 as D (5 bases). CDR1 and CDR2 (germline): DFQATT, SNEGSKA (reference sequence). This CDR3 has 14 amino acids. Trimming left V 2 bases short and J 5 bases short, with 10 bases between.

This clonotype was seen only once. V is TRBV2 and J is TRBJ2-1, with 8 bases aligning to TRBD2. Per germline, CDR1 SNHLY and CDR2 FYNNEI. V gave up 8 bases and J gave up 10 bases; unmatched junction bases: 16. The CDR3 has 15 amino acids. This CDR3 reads CASQRGLAGTWEQFF. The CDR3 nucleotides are TGTGCCAGCCAGCGAGGGTTAGCGGGGACGTGGGAGCAGTTCTTC.